One T cell receptor (beta chain) is described in this entry. This entry is derived from a study of cytomegalovirus exposure and HLA in healthy donors. Primers included in the PCR were 60 Vbeta and 13 Jbeta primers. Using immunoSEQ multiplex PCR, the repertoire was profiled, and TCRdb retains in-frame clones only, with some absent. The sample has about 150,000 clones, about 80% seen once. In germline, CDR1 is MDHEN, CDR2 SYDVKM. V shed 5 bases, J shed 4 bases, and the junction held 14 bases outside the gene matches. The CDR3 has 17 amino acids. The V and J genes are TRBV28 and TRBJ2-7; 10 positions agree with TRBD2. The sample comprised PBMCs. The source is a woman between 40 and 50 years old in good health and CMV-seronegative. The CDR3 spells CASSPLRRASGRYEQYF. CDR3 DNA: TGTGCCAGCAGTCCCCTTAGAAGGGCTAGCGGGAGATACGAGCAGTACTTC. Full variable domain (remainder filled in from reference TRBV28 and TRBJ2-7): DVKVTQSSRYLVKRTGEKVFLECVQDMDHENMFWYRQDPGLGLRLIYFSYDVKMKEKGDIPEGYSVSREKKERFSLILESASTNQTSMYLCASSPLRRASGRYEQYFGPGTRLTVT.